These 20 T cell receptor beta chains were sequenced from one sample in a study of blood T cell repertoires in COVID-19. The method was immunoSEQ multiplex PCR; TCRdb's version includes in-frame clones alone and lacks a portion of them. This sample yields about 70,000 clones, of which around 86% are seen a single time; more than 4.5% belongs to the top ten. Sample: peripheral blood. These receptors were obtained from a man aged 45 to 65 with active COVID-19.

This sequence joins TRBV29-1 and TRBJ2-3; 10 positions agree with TRBD2. Trimming at V came to 4 bases and at J to 4 bases, leaving 5 bases not matched to a gene. The germline V gene encodes CDR1 SQVTM and CDR2 ANQGSEA. This CDR3 comprises 14 residues. For the CDR3, the DNA is TGCAGCGTTGTTAAGACTAGCGGGCCAGATACGCAGTATTTT. Its translation is CSVVKTSGPDTQYF.

The V call is TRBV25-1, the J call TRBJ2-6; TRBD2 is a possible D gene (6 bases). This CDR3 contains 16 residues. V lost 2 bases and J 0 bases, leaving 8 bases between the germline ends. CDR1 and CDR2 (germline): MGHDK, SYGVNS. The CDR3 protein is CASSEGGSSGANVLTF. The CDR3 DNA follows: TGTGCCAGCAGTGAAGGAGGGAGCTCTGGGGCCAACGTCCTGACTTTC.

The chain carries TRBV6-6 and TRBJ2-1; 8 bases align to TRBD2. V lost 4 bases to trimming and J lost 7 bases; unmatched junction nucleotides: 9. The V gene's germline CDR1 is MNHNY and CDR2 SVGAGI (reference sequence). The length of the CDR3 is 15 residues. The CDR3 protein is CASSSPGTRGNEQFF. CDR3 in DNA: TGTGCCAGCAGTTCTCCCGGGACTAGGGGAAATGAGCAGTTCTTC.

V usage is TRBV28 and J usage is TRBJ1-4; a weak D match, TRBD1 (6 bases). The germline CDR1 and CDR2 sequences are MDHEN and SYDVKM. The CDR3 length is 13 residues. V lost 7 bases and J 7 bases, leaving 13 bases between the germline ends. The CDR3 nucleotides are TGTGCCAGCACGCGGGGGCCCAGTGAAAAACTGTTTTTT. This sequence encodes CASTRGPSEKLFF.

The gene calls are TRBV10-3 and TRBJ2-3, with 7 bases fitting TRBD2. V gave up 6 bases and J gave up 4 bases; unmatched junction bases: 10. This CDR3 is built from 15 residues. Germline values: CDR1 ENHRY, CDR2 SYGVKD. The DNA for the CDR3 is TGTGCCATCAGCGACTCCGGGACTAAGGCAGATACGCAGTATTTT. It translates to CAISDSGTKADTQYF.

The chain recombines TRBV28 with TRBJ1-5; 7 bases are a match to TRBD1. The CDR3 is made up of 14 amino acids. Germline V gene data show CDR1 as MDHEN and CDR2 as SYDVKM. The V gene end was trimmed by 6 bases and the J gene end by 4 bases; junction bases not matched to a gene: 6. CDR3 in amino acids: CASSPAGGNQPQHF. The CDR3 DNA follows: TGTGCCAGCAGCCCCGCAGGGGGAAATCAGCCCCAGCATTTT.

This clone was seen only once. The chain is built from TRBV15 and TRBJ2-7; D remains unclear. Between the trimmed V and J ends, which lost 3 bases and 0 bases, there was a span of 6 bases. Per the germline V gene, CDR1 is LNHNV and CDR2 is YYDKDF (reference sequence). The CDR3 has 13 amino acids. The CDR3, as DNA: TGTGCCACCAGCAGTGACAACTCCTACGAGCAGTACTTC. Translation: CATSSDNSYEQYF.

The chain has TRBV6-6 and TRBJ2-4; the D is unclear. V gave up 5 bases and J gave up 7 bases, with 18 bases separating them. The CDR3 runs 15 residues. The germline V gene has CDR1 MNHNY and CDR2 SVGAGI (reference sequence). The CDR3 here is CASSAPDTQSNIQYF. CDR3 coding DNA: TGTGCCAGCAGTGCTCCCGACACCCAGTCCAACATTCAGTACTTC.

V gene TRBV12-3 or TRBV12-4 combines with J gene TRBJ1-2; 8 bases agree with TRBD1. After removal of 5 bases from V and 4 bases from J, the junction contained 3 bases not matched to a gene. This CDR3 is built from 13 residues. The CDR3 is CASSQGQGYGYTF. As DNA, the CDR3 is TGTGCCAGCAGTCAAGGACAGGGCTATGGCTACACCTTC.

This clone was detected once. The J gene is TRBJ2-5, the V gene TRBV5-6, with 9 bases lining up with TRBD1. V was pared by 4 bases and J by 4 bases, with 8 bases of the junction left unmatched. The V gene's germline CDR1 is SGHDT and CDR2 YYEEEE. The CDR3 is 15 amino acids. DNA of the CDR3: TGTGCCAGCAGCCCGCTGGGACAGGGCACAGAGACCCAGTACTTC. This encodes CASSPLGQGTETQYF.

The chain couples TRBV19 to TRBJ1-1; a weak D match, TRBD1 (5 bases). The CDR3 contains 13 residues. The V and J ends lost 2 bases and 11 bases respectively, with 15 bases between them. Germline CDR1 reads LNHDA; CDR2 reads SQIVND (reference sequence). The CDR3 region has the DNA TGTGCCAGTAGTATACCCTGGCAGGGCGACGCTTTCTTT. This encodes CASSIPWQGDAFF.

This clone has just a few counts. The junction and the germline gene differ at one end; a read error may be behind it. In nucleotides, the CDR3 is TGTGCCAGCAGGGAGGATCTGATGGTCGTGAGGAAGCTCTTC. This gives the protein CASREDLMVVRKLF. The chain uses TRBV2 and TRBJ2-1; possibly TRBD2 for D (5 bases). The length of the CDR3 is 14 residues. Germline V CDR1 and CDR2: SNHLY, FYNNEI.

This clone was counted between two and nine times. The rearrangement links TRBV7-6 to TRBJ1-6, with 9 bases fitting TRBD1. Germline V gene sequence: CDR1 SGHVS, CDR2 FNYEAQ. The trim removed 1 base at V and 8 bases at J, leaving 3 bases unmatched. This CDR3 has 15 amino acids. CDR3 residues: CASSLGTGVDSPLHF. CDR3 coding DNA: TGTGCCAGCAGCTTAGGGACAGGGGTCGATTCACCCCTCCACTTT.

A single count supports this clone. The chain employs TRBV20-1 and TRBJ1-1; 7 nucleotides align to TRBD1. The CDR3 consists of 15 residues. Germline CDR1 DFQATT, CDR2 SNEGSKA (reference sequence). J gave up 1 base and V 3 bases, and 8 bases lay outside the gene matches. CDR3 region: CSASITGAQNTEAFF. The CDR3 nucleotides are TGCAGTGCTAGTATTACAGGGGCCCAGAACACTGAAGCTTTCTTT.

This clone turned up a few times. The chain links TRBV7-3 to TRBJ2-3; 11 bases are a match to TRBD1. The CDR3 has 15 amino acids. The V and J ends lost 5 bases and 4 bases, in that order; junction bases with no gene match: 5. CDR1 SGHTA and CDR2 FQGTGA come from the germline V gene. The CDR3: CASSRTGGKADTQYF. The DNA of the CDR3 is TGTGCCAGCAGCCGGACAGGGGGCAAGGCAGATACGCAGTATTTT.

J is TRBJ1-2 and V is TRBV19; TRBD1 is a possible D gene (6 bases). V was cut by 5 bases and J by 0 bases, with 19 bases left in between. The germline CDR1 and CDR2 sequences are LNHDA and SQIVND (reference sequence). The CDR3 has 17 residues. The CDR3 coding sequence is TGTGCCAGTAGTGCCCTTGGTGGGGGCAATACTAACTATGGCTACACCTTC. Protein sequence: CASSALGGGNTNYGYTF.

The J gene is TRBJ2-2, the V gene TRBV11-2, with 7 bases fitting TRBD1. V gave up 4 bases and J gave up 5 bases; unmatched junction bases: 7. The CDR3 totals 15 residues. Germline V gene data show CDR1 as SGHAT and CDR2 as FQNNGV. In DNA, the CDR3 is TGTGCCAGCAGCTCCCGGGACAGAGGAACCGGGGAGCTGTTTTTT. Translation gives CASSSRDRGTGELFF.

The chain carries TRBV20-1 and TRBJ2-2, with D maybe TRBD1 (6 bases). Trimming pared 3 bases from V and 5 bases from J, leaving 13 bases between. There are 14 residues in the CDR3. Germline assignment: CDR1 DFQATT and CDR2 SNEGSKA (reference sequence). The DNA for the CDR3 is TGCAGTGCTAGTAGACAACAGGGAACCGGGGAGCTGTTTTTT. It encodes CSASRQQGTGELFF.

The V and J genes are TRBV28 and TRBJ2-7, with 7 bases lining up with TRBD1. Germline CDR1 is MDHEN and CDR2 is SYDVKM. The CDR3 length is 14 residues. V lost 6 bases and J lost 4; bases outside the gene matches: 9. CDR3 region: CASRFDRGQYEQYF. The CDR3 region has the DNA TGTGCCAGCAGATTCGATAGGGGGCAGTACGAGCAGTACTTC.

This chain connects TRBV7-2 to TRBJ2-7; D is possibly TRBD1 (6 bases). This CDR3 has 15 residues. Germline V lookup: CDR1 SGHTA, CDR2 FQGNSA. V lost 5 bases to trimming and J lost 9 bases, with 23 bases between them. CDR3 amino acids: CASSLPSGQKGVQYF. The CDR3 bases are TGTGCCAGCAGCCTCCCCAGCGGACAGAAGGGCGTGCAGTACTTC.